This T cell receptor (beta chain) derives from a study of cytomegalovirus exposure and HLA in healthy donors. Primers for the PCR totalled 60 Vbeta and 13 Jbeta. Method: immunoSEQ multiplex PCR; TCRdb's copy keeps in-frame clones and lacks some. The specimen's table records about 72,000 clones. Unrecorded immune exposure was likely among donors, who were nominally healthy when sampled. Trimming removed 8 bases at V and 4 bases at J, with 14 bases between. Germline V lookup: CDR1 MDHEN, CDR2 SYDVKM. There are 13 residues in the CDR3. This chain joins TRBV28 and TRBJ1-1; the D gene is possibly TRBD1 (6 bases). The sequence came from a man in his forties or fifties in good health and CMV-seronegative. Sequenced input: PBMCs. The CDR3 loop is CASFPGAGTEAFF. In DNA, the CDR3 is TGTGCCAGCTTCCCAGGGGCCGGCACTGAAGCTTTCTTT.